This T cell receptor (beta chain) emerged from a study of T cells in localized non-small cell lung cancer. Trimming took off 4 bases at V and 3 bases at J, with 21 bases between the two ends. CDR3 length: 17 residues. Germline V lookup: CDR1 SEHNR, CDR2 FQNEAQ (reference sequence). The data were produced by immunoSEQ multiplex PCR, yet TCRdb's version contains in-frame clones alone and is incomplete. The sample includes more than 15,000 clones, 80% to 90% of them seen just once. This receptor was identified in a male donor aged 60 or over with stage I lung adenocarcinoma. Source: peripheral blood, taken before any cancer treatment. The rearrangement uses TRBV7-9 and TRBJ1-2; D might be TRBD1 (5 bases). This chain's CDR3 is CASSSNLRLTDYYGYTF. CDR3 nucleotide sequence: TGTGCCAGCAGCTCCAACTTAAGATTGACAGACTACTATGGCTACACCTTC. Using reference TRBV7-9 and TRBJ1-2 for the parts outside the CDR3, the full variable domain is DTGVSQNPRHKITKRGQNVTFRCDPISEHNRLYWYRQTLGQGPEFLTYFQNEAQLEKSRLLSDRFSAERPKGSFSTLEIQRTEQGDSAMYLCASSSNLRLTDYYGYTFGSGTRLTVV.